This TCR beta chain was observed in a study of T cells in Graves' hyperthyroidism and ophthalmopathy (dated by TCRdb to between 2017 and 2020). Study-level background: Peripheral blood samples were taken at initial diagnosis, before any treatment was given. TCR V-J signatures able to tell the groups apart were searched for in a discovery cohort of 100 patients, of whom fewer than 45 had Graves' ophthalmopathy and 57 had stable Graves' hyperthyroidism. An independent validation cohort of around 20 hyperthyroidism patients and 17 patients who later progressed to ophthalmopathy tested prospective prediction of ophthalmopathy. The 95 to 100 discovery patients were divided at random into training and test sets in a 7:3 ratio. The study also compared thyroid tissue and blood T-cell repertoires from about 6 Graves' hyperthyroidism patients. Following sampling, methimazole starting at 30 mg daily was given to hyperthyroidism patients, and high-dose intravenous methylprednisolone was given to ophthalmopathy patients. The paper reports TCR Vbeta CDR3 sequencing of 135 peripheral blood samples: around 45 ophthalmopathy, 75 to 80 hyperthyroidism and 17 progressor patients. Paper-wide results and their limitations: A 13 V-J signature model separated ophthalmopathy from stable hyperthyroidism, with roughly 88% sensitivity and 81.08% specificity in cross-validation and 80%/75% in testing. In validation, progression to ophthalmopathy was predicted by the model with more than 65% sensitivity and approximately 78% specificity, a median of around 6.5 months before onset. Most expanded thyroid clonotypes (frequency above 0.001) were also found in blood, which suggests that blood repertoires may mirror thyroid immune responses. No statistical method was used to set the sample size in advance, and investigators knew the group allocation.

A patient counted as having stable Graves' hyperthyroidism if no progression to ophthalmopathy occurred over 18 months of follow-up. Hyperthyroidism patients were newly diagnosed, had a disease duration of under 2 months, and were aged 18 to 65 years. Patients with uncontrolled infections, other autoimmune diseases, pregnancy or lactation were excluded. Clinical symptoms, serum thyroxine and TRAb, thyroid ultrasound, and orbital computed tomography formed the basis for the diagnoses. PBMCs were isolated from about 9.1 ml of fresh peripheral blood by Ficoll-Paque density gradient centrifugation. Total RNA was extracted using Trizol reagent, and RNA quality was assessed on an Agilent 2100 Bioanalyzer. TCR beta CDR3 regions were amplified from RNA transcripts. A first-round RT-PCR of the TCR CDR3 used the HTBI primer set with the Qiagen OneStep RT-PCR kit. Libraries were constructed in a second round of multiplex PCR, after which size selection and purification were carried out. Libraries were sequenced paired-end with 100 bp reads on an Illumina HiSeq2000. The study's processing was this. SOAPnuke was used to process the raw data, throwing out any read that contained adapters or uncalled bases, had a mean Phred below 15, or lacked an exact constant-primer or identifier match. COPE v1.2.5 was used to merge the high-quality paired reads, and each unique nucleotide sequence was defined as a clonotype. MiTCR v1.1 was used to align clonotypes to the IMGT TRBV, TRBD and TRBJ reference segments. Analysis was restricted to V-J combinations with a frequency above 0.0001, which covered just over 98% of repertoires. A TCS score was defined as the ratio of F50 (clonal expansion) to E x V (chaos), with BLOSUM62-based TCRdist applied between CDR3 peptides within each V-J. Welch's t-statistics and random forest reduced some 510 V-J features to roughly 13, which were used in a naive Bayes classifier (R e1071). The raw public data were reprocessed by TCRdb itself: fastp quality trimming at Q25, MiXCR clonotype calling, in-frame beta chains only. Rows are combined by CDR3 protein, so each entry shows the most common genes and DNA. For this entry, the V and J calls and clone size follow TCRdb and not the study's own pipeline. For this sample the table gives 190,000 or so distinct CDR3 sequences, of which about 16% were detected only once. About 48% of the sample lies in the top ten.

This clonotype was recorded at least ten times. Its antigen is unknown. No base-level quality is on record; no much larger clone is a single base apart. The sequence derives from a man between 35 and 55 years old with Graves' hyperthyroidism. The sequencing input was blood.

The CDR3 sequence is CASLARGGQPQHF. The nucleotides are TGTGCCAGCCTTGCCCGGGGAGGTCAGCCCCAGCATTTT. Rearrangement joined TRBV28 to TRBJ1-5, with no D gene named confidently. There are 13 amino acids in the CDR3, from cysteine to phenylalanine inclusive. This entry keeps only the CDR3 DNA: 39 bases, framed from base 1. Trimming takes 8 bases from V and 6 bases from J, and the germline ends sit 14 bases apart. Looking up the germline V gene yields CDR1 MDHEN and CDR2 SYDVKM. Reference TRBV28 and TRBJ1-5 proteins supply the regions before and after the CDR3; the full variable domain is: DVKVTQSSRYLVKRTGEKVFLECVQDMDHENMFWYRQDPGLGLRLIYFSYDVKMKEKGDIPEGYSVSREKKERFSLILESASTNQTSMYLCASLARGGQPQHFGDGTRLSIL.